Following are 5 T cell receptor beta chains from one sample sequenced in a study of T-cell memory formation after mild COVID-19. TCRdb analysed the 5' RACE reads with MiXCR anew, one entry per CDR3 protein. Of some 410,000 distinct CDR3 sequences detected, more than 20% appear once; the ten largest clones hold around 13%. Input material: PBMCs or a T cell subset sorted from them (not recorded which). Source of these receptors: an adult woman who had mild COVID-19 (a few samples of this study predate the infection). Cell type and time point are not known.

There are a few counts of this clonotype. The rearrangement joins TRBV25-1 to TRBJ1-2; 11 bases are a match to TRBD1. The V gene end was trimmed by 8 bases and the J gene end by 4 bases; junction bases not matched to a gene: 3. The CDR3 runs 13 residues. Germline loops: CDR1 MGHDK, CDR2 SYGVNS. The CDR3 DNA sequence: TGTGCCAGCGGCGGACAGGGGGCCTATGGCTACACCTTC. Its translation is CASGGQGAYGYTF.

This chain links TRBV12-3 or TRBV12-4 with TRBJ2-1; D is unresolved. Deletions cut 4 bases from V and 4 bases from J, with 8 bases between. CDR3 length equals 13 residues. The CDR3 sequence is CASSSQAYNEQFF. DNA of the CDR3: TGTGCCAGCAGTTCTCAAGCGTACAATGAGCAGTTCTTC.

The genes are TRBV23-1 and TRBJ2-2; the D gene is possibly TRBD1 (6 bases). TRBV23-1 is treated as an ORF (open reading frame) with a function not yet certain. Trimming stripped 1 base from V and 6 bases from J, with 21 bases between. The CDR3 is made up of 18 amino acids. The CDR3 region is CASSQWSFRGLRSGELFF. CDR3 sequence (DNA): TGCGCCAGCAGTCAATGGAGTTTCAGGGGCCTTAGATCCGGGGAGCTGTTTTTT.

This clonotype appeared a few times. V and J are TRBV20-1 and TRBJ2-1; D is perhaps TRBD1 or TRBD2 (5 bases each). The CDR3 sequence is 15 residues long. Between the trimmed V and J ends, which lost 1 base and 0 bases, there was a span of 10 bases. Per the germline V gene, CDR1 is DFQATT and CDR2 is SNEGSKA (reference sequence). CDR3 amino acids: CSARGDPSSYNEQFF. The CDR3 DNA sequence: TGCAGTGCTAGAGGGGACCCGAGCTCCTACAATGAGCAGTTCTTC.

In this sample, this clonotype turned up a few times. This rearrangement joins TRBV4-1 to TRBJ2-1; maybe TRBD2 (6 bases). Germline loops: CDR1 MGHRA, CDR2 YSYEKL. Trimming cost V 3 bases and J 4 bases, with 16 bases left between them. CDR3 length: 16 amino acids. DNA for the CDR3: TGCGCCAGCAGCCACGCGGGGATCCCTTTTTACAATGAGCAGTTCTTC. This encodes CASSHAGIPFYNEQFF.